What follows is one TCR beta chain and its context. This sample is drawn from a study of PD-L1 blockade in urothelial cancer. The sample's time point: peripheral blood 6 weeks after treatment start. Libraries were prepared by immunoSEQ multiplex PCR; TCRdb keeps only in-frame clonotypes and omits some of them. In the table there are around 100,000 clones, 85% to 95% of which are singletons. The germline V gene encodes CDR1 SNHLY and CDR2 FYNNEI. The CDR3 has 14 residues. With 2 bases clipped from V and 4 bases from J, the junction kept 2 bases outside the gene matches. The chain has TRBV2 and TRBJ2-5; 9 nucleotides match TRBD2. The source is a man between 60 and 70 years old with urothelial cancer. The sequenced sample was PBMCs, obtained around atezolizumab (anti-PD-L1) treatment. The CDR3 DNA reads as TGTGCCAGCAGTGAATTAGCGGGGGTAGAGACCCAGTACTTC. It translates to CASSELAGVETQYF. The full variable domain, completed using reference TRBV2 and TRBJ2-5, is EPEVTQTPSHQVTQMGQEVILRCVPISNHLYFYWYRQILGQKVEFLVSFYNNEISEKSEIFDDQFSVERPDGSNFTLKIRSTKLEDSAMYFCASSELAGVETQYFGPGTRLLVL.